Below are 3 T cell receptor beta chains sequenced from a single sample in a study of regulatory T cells in long-lasting Graves disease. Combining iRepertoire HTBI primers with Arm-PCR of CDR3 regions, the authors built TCR beta libraries. Each CDR3 protein is one row after TCRdb ran MiXCR on the multiplex PCR reads. The sample comprises around 420,000 distinct CDR3 sequences, 15% of which are singletons, and approximately 8% rests with the top ten. Time point of the sample: newly diagnosed GD, antithyroid drugs for less than 3 months. RNA isolated from PBMCs was used to make the TCR library. The sample was also reused in another study, on T cells in Graves' hyperthyroidism and ophthalmopathy.

This specimen was peripheral blood mononuclear cells (PBMCs), taken at new diagnosis, from a patient treated with antithyroid drugs. All receptors derive from a woman aged 40 to 50 with Graves disease.

A word on this clonotype: A much larger clone lies one base from this, so it may be a read error. V usage is TRBV11-2 and J usage is TRBJ2-3, with D uncertain. In germline, CDR1 is SGHAT, CDR2 FQNNGV. This CDR3 spans 12 amino acids. Trimming took off 4 bases at V and 1 base at J, with 3 bases between the two ends. The CDR3 protein is CASSWRTDTQYF. The CDR3 DNA sequence: TGTGCCAGCAGCTGGCGCACAGATACGCAGTATTTT.

This clonotype was counted only a few times. V gene TRBV5-8 combines with J gene TRBJ2-1; 10 positions match TRBD2. Germline V lookup: CDR1 SGHTS, CDR2 YDEGEE. The CDR3 loop spans 13 amino acids. J was trimmed by 15 bases and V by 4 bases; bases with no gene match: 10. The CDR3 coding sequence is TGTGCCAGCAGCATCAGCGGGAGGGCCGAGTGGTTCTTC. This encodes CASSISGRAEWFF.

This clonotype was counted between two and nine times. The rearrangement joins TRBV7-2 to TRBJ2-1; 7 bases align to TRBD2. The germline V gene encodes CDR1 SGHTA and CDR2 FQGNSA. The ends lost 5 bases at V and 1 base at J; junction bases unmatched: 5. The CDR3 runs 15 residues. This chain's CDR3 is CASSLERDSYNEQFF. CDR3 nucleotides: TGTGCCAGCAGCCTAGAGCGGGATTCCTACAATGAGCAGTTCTTC.